The 2 T cell receptor beta chains reported below all come from one sample, sequenced in a study of T cells after yellow fever vaccination. TCRdb redid the calling of the 5' RACE reads with MiXCR, one entry per CDR3 protein. Of hundreds of thousands of distinct CDR3 sequences listed, around 12% were seen once; the top ten hold about 16%. The sample was PBMCs, taken on the day of the yellow fever booster vaccination. The receptors shown here come from a man aged 25 to 45 who received the YFV17D yellow fever vaccine.

The chain couples TRBV6-2 or TRBV6-3 to TRBJ2-1; 7 bases are shared with TRBD2. The CDR3 runs 12 residues. J lost 5 bases, V lost 8 bases, and 3 bases had no gene match. Germline CDR1 reads MNHEY; CDR2 reads SVGEGT. The CDR3 protein is CASRLAHNEQFF. The CDR3, as DNA: TGTGCCAGCCGACTAGCCCACAATGAGCAGTTCTTC.

This clonotype was counted a few times. The CDR3 is CASSVGSGAPDTQYF. The CDR3 coding sequence is TGTGCCAGCAGCGTAGGGTCGGGGGCCCCAGATACGCAGTATTTT. The rearrangement links TRBV9 to TRBJ2-3; D assignment may be TRBD1 or TRBD2 (6 bases each). Germline assignment: CDR1 SGDLS and CDR2 YYNGEE. The CDR3 is made up of 15 amino acids. Trimming took off 0 bases at V and 4 bases at J, with 12 bases between the two ends.